Here is one T cell receptor (beta chain) with its context. The antigen is unknown. Naive CD4+ cells were CD45RA-selected; the remaining cells were memory. V dropped 9 bases and J dropped 1; count of bases not matched to a gene: 1. Germline V gene data show CDR1 as SNHLY and CDR2 as FYNNEI. The CDR3 consists of 15 residues. The sample originates from a study of shared clonotypes between healthy human individuals. The study's findings and limits: Naive CD4 clonotype sharing across four donors was about 5%.

Libraries were prepared by immunoSEQ multiplex PCR; TCRdb keeps only in-frame clonotypes and omits some of them. The sample yields about 1.5 million clones, around 98% seen once. Sequenced: naive CD4+ T cells sorted from blood. Regarding subset: CD45RA+ positively selected. This chain joins TRBV2 and TRBJ2-1; TRBD2 matches at 15 bases. This clonotype was obtained from a man aged 30-40 years in good health. The DNA for the CDR3 is TGTGCCAGAGGACTAGCGGGAGGGTCCTACAATGAGCAGTTCTTC. This sequence encodes CARGLAGGSYNEQFF.